One sample yielded the 28 T cell receptor beta chains listed below, sequenced in a study of early T cells in non-severe SARS-CoV-2 infection. TCRdb reanalysed the 5' RACE reads using MiXCR and keeps one entry per CDR3 protein. The sample has 80,000 to 95,000 distinct CDR3 sequences, about 15% seen once. The starting material was whole blood, obtained at baseline. These TCRs come from an adult who was a healthcare worker with PCR-confirmed SARS-CoV-2 infection or an uninfected control (not recorded which).

The chain combines TRBV4-1 with TRBJ2-5; 9 nucleotides line up with TRBD2. CDR1 is MGHRA, CDR2 YSYEKL, per germline. The CDR3 is 16 amino acids. Unmatched junction bases numbered 5, after V lost 1 base and J lost 2 bases. CDR3 region: CASSQVGTSPQETQYF. The DNA of the CDR3 is TGCGCCAGCAGCCAAGTAGGGACTAGCCCTCAAGAGACCCAGTACTTC.

The rearrangement uses TRBV10-3 and TRBJ2-3; TRBD2 agrees at 9 bases. V lost 4 bases to trimming and J lost 2 bases; unmatched junction nucleotides: 4. The CDR3 covers 15 residues. Per germline, CDR1 ENHRY and CDR2 SYGVKD. The DNA of the CDR3 is TGTGCCATCAGTGCTAGCGGGGCCACCACAGATACGCAGTATTTT. Its protein is CAISASGATTDTQYF.

The J gene is TRBJ2-7, the V gene TRBV11-2; the match to TRBD2 covers 10 bases. The CDR3 is 14 amino acids. After removal of 4 bases from V and 11 bases from J, the junction contained 11 bases not matched to a gene. Germline V CDR1 and CDR2: SGHAT, FQNNGV. The CDR3 loop is CASSSYRSGTSEYF. In DNA, the CDR3 is TGTGCCAGCAGCTCTTATAGGTCCGGGACTAGCGAGTACTTC.

This clonotype appeared a few times. The V call is TRBV20-1, the J call TRBJ2-1, with 8 bases aligning to TRBD2. The CDR3 runs 16 residues. The V gene's germline CDR1 is DFQATT and CDR2 SNEGSKA (reference sequence). The V gene end was trimmed by 2 bases and the J gene end by 4 bases; junction bases not matched to a gene: 10. For the CDR3, the DNA is TGCAGTGCTAGACCGATCGGGACTAGGCCATACAATGAGCAGTTCTTC. Translated: CSARPIGTRPYNEQFF.

The CDR3 region has the DNA TGTGCCAGCAGCTTCGGGGTTAGCGCTGAAGCTTTCTTT. This sequence encodes CASSFGVSAEAFF. The chain recombines TRBV7-8 with TRBJ1-1; D is unclear. The V end lost 3 bases, the J end lost 6 bases, and 11 bases lay between the germline ends. This CDR3 region has 13 residues. The germline CDR1 and CDR2 sequences are SGHVS and FQNEAQ.

A few counts support this clonotype. The chain is built from TRBV27 and TRBJ1-4; D remains ambiguous. Germline assignment: CDR1 MNHEY and CDR2 SMNVEV (reference sequence). The V end was cut by 2 bases, the J end by 3 bases, with 13 bases between. CDR3 length: 16 residues. This chain's CDR3 is CASSLVAQAANEKLFF. CDR3 nucleotide sequence: TGTGCCAGCAGTTTAGTGGCGCAGGCCGCTAATGAAAAACTGTTTTTT.

This clonotype came up a few times. J is TRBJ2-3 and V is TRBV11-2, with D unresolved. The V gene lost 2 bases and the J gene lost 7 bases, with 13 bases spanning the gap. The CDR3 has 14 residues. The germline CDR1 and CDR2 sequences are SGHAT and FQNNGV. The CDR3 is CASSLSGETYTQYF. CDR3 nucleotides: TGTGCCAGCAGCTTATCCGGTGAGACGTATACGCAGTATTTT.

The chain joins TRBV5-1 to TRBJ2-3, with D possibly matching TRBD1 (6 bases). V was shortened by 4 bases and J by 1 base, with 13 bases between the two germline ends. The CDR3 consists of 15 residues. Germline CDR1 and CDR2: SGHRS and YFSETQ. CDR3 DNA sequence: TGCGCCAGCAGCCCCTCAGGGGCGGGCACAGATACGCAGTATTTT. Amino acid sequence: CASSPSGAGTDTQYF.

This clonotype showed up many times. V gene TRBV7-3 combines with J gene TRBJ2-7; D possibly corresponds to TRBD1 (6 bases). The ends were cut back, 3 bases at V and 3 bases at J, with 9 bases in the middle. The germline V gene has CDR1 SGHTA and CDR2 FQGTGA. CDR3 length equals 13 residues. The CDR3 protein is CASSLGADYEQYF. CDR3 DNA sequence: TGTGCCAGCAGCTTGGGGGCCGACTACGAGCAGTACTTC. The full variable domain, its missing parts supplied by reference TRBV7-3 and TRBJ2-7, is GAGVSQTPSNKVTEKGKYVELRCDPISGHTALYWYRQSLGQGPEFLIYFQGTGAADDSGLPNDRFFAVRPEGSVSTLKIQRTERGDSAVYLCASSLGADYEQYFGPGTRLTVT.

V usage is TRBV20-1 and J usage is TRBJ2-1; a possible D gene is TRBD2 (5 bases). The V gene lost 2 bases and the J gene lost 7 bases, with 9 bases spanning the gap. CDR1 is DFQATT, CDR2 SNEGSKA, per germline (reference sequence). The length of the CDR3 is 12 residues. CDR3 DNA sequence: TGCAGTGCTAGAATAGCGCGGAATGAGCAGTTCTTC. It is translated as CSARIARNEQFF.

This clonotype turned up a few times. This rearrangement joins TRBV5-5 to TRBJ2-2; D not resolved. Trimming shortened V by 0 bases and J by 0 bases, and 6 bases separated the two germline ends. The CDR3 is 15 amino acids. CDR1 and CDR2 from the germline V gene are SGHKS and YYEKEE (reference sequence). CDR3 DNA sequence: TGTGCCAGCAGCTTGGGGAACACGAACACCGGGGAGCTGTTTTTT. Its protein product is CASSLGNTNTGELFF.

This rearrangement joins TRBV5-4 to TRBJ2-1; possibly TRBD1 or TRBD2 for D (6 bases each). CDR3 size: 14 residues. V was cut by 5 bases and J by 8 bases, with 17 bases left in between. The germline V gene encodes CDR1 SGHNT and CDR2 YYREEE (reference sequence). The CDR3 is CASSPPGAGDEQFF. The CDR3 DNA reads as TGTGCCAGCAGTCCGCCGGGGGCCGGCGATGAGCAGTTCTTC.

This clonotype has a count of ten or more. The gene calls are TRBV28 and TRBJ2-7; D ambiguous. CDR3 length: 12 residues. Trimming removed 5 bases at V and 2 bases at J, with 7 bases between. Germline V gives CDR1 MDHEN, CDR2 SYDVKM. CDR3 amino acids: CASSVGAYEQYF. Here the CDR3 DNA reads TGTGCCAGCAGTGTCGGAGCCTACGAGCAGTACTTC.

The J gene is TRBJ1-1, the V gene TRBV14; D not certain. The length of the CDR3 is 12 residues. V was trimmed by 1 base and J by 4 bases, leaving 4 bases between them. Germline CDR1 reads SGHDN; CDR2 reads FVKESK. This CDR3 is CASSQGLTEAFF. The DNA of the CDR3 is TGTGCCAGCAGCCAAGGTCTCACTGAAGCTTTCTTT.

The sample holds a few counts of this clonotype. The rearrangement links TRBV28 to TRBJ2-1, with D unresolved. Deletions cut 3 bases from V and 4 bases from J, with 13 bases between. Germline-derived CDR1 and CDR2 are MDHEN and SYDVKM. This CDR3 spans 15 amino acids. CDR3 bases: TGTGCCAGCAGTTTGCGGCCGCGATATTACAATGAGCAGTTCTTC. Its translation is CASSLRPRYYNEQFF.

The chain has TRBV7-2 and TRBJ1-4; D is undetermined. The germline CDR1 and CDR2 sequences are SGHTA and FQGNSA. CDR3 length equals 13 residues. Trimming left V 2 bases short and J 6 bases short, with 7 bases between. CDR3 nucleotide sequence: TGTGCCAGCAGCTTATCGAGGGATGAAAAACTGTTTTTT. This translates into CASSLSRDEKLFF.

The chain recombines TRBV27 with TRBJ2-3; maybe TRBD2 (6 bases). Trimming pared 5 bases from V and 9 bases from J, leaving 12 bases between. Germline V gives CDR1 MNHEY, CDR2 SMNVEV (reference sequence). This CDR3 region has 12 residues. The CDR3 here is CASSVEGRTQYF. CDR3 in DNA: TGTGCCAGCAGTGTGGAGGGGAGAACGCAGTATTTT.

In this sample, this clonotype turned up a few times. J is TRBJ1-3 and V is TRBV9; no firm D call. Germline loops: CDR1 SGDLS, CDR2 YYNGEE. The V gene lost 2 bases and the J gene lost 4 bases, with 4 bases spanning the gap. CDR3 length equals 12 residues. CDR3 loop: CASSVTGNTIYF. The CDR3 nucleotides are TGTGCCAGCAGCGTGACAGGAAACACCATATATTTT. Filled out from reference TRBV9 and TRBJ1-3, the complete variable domain reads DSGVTQTPKHLITATGQRVTLRCSPRSGDLSVYWYQQSLDQGLQFLIQYYNGEERAKGNILERFSAQQFPDLHSELNLSSLELGDSALYFCASSVTGNTIYFGEGSWLTVV.

V and J are TRBV15 and TRBJ1-6, with no clear D. Germline assignment: CDR1 LNHNV and CDR2 YYDKDF (reference sequence). This CDR3 is built from 16 residues. The ends were cut back, 5 bases at V and 7 bases at J, with 18 bases in the middle. CDR3 DNA sequence: TGTGCCACCAGCCCTCGGGCGACGGAGAGAAATTCACCCCTCCACTTT. Residues: CATSPRATERNSPLHF.

This chain connects TRBV2 to TRBJ2-5, with D possibly matching TRBD1 (5 bases). With 5 bases removed from V and 0 bases from J, the gap between germline ends came to 7 bases. CDR1 is SNHLY, CDR2 FYNNEI, per germline. The CDR3 has 13 residues. DNA for the CDR3: TGTGCCAGCAGTCGACAGCACCAAGAGACCCAGTACTTC. It yields the protein CASSRQHQETQYF. Supplemented by reference TRBV2 and TRBJ2-5, the full variable domain reads EPEVTQTPSHQVTQMGQEVILRCVPISNHLYFYWYRQILGQKVEFLVSFYNNEISEKSEIFDDQFSVERPDGSNFTLKIRSTKLEDSAMYFCASSRQHQETQYFGPGTRLLVL.

The chain employs TRBV20-1 and TRBJ2-7, with 12 bases identical to TRBD2. Trimming cost V 1 base and J 5 bases; bases outside gene matches: 0. CDR1 DFQATT and CDR2 SNEGSKA come from the germline V gene (reference sequence). The CDR3 loop spans 13 amino acids. The CDR3 nucleotides read TGCAGTGCTAGAGGACTAGCGGGGGACGAGCAGTACTTC. Translating it yields CSARGLAGDEQYF.

The chain combines TRBV6-2 or TRBV6-3 with TRBJ2-1, with TRBD2 matching 8 bases. Per the germline V gene, CDR1 is MNHEY and CDR2 is SVGEGT. CDR3 size: 14 residues. Unmatched junction bases numbered 8, after V lost 6 bases and J lost 7 bases. The CDR3 DNA is TGTGCCAGCAGCCCGGGACTAGAGACGAATGAGCAGTTCTTC. It encodes CASSPGLETNEQFF.

This clonotype was seen more than once but under ten times. V gene TRBV13 combines with J gene TRBJ2-3; 7 nucleotides line up with TRBD2. Trimming at V came to 0 bases and at J to 0 bases, leaving 0 bases not matched to a gene. The CDR3 loop spans 15 amino acids. CDR1 and CDR2 (germline): PRHDT, FYEKMQ (reference sequence). The CDR3 reads CASSLGGRSTDTQYF. The CDR3, as DNA: TGTGCCAGCAGCTTAGGCGGGAGGAGCACAGATACGCAGTATTTT.

The chain recombines TRBV12-3 or TRBV12-4 with TRBJ2-2, with D unresolved. Trimming pared 5 bases from V and 5 bases from J, leaving 15 bases between. The CDR3 totals 15 residues. CDR3: CASSPQRVRTGELFF. The CDR3 DNA reads as TGTGCCAGCAGTCCTCAAAGGGTCAGGACCGGGGAGCTGTTTTTT.

This clonotype turned up a few times. This chain links TRBV28 with TRBJ2-7, with no clear D. The CDR3 loop spans 13 amino acids. CDR1 is MDHEN, CDR2 SYDVKM, per germline. V was trimmed by 7 bases and J by 3 bases, leaving 13 bases between them. The CDR3 loop is CASNRVLGYEQYF. CDR3 sequence (DNA): TGTGCCAGCAACCGGGTCTTAGGCTACGAGCAGTACTTC.

The rearrangement joins TRBV5-8 to TRBJ2-5; 7 nucleotides agree with TRBD2. V was clipped by 4 bases and J by 9 bases; unmatched bases: 3. CDR1 and CDR2 (germline): SGHTS, YDEGEE. This CDR3 is 11 amino acids long. This CDR3 is CASSGGGAQYF. CDR3 sequence (DNA): TGTGCCAGCAGCGGCGGGGGAGCCCAGTACTTC. The variable domain in full, with the rest retrieved from reference TRBV5-8 and TRBJ2-5, is EAGVTQSPTHLIKTRGQQATLRCSPISGHTSVYWYQQALGLGLQFLLWYDEGEERNRGNFPPRFSGRQFPNYSSELNVNALELEDSALYLCASSGGGAQYFGPGTRLLVL.

This clonotype was observed a handful of times. The V call is TRBV13, the J call TRBJ1-6, with D possibly TRBD1 on 6 matching bases. This CDR3 is 15 amino acids long. Germline V lookup: CDR1 PRHDT, CDR2 FYEKMQ (reference sequence). The V end lost 3 bases, the J end lost 7 bases, and 13 bases lay between the germline ends. This CDR3 reads CASSFSGVLNSPLHF. The CDR3 DNA is TGTGCCAGCAGCTTCTCAGGGGTTTTAAATTCACCCCTCCACTTT.

Only a few counts were recorded for this clonotype. The V and J genes are TRBV5-1 and TRBJ2-2; a possible D gene is TRBD1 (5 bases). The CDR3 consists of 16 residues. CDR1 and CDR2 from the germline V gene are SGHRS and YFSETQ. Trimming stripped 4 bases from V and 6 bases from J, with 19 bases between. As DNA, the CDR3 is TGCGCCAGCAGCAGCCGCAGGGTGTTTGAGGCCGGGGAGCTGTTTTTT. Its translation is CASSSRRVFEAGELFF.